A single sample is the source of the 26 T cell receptor beta chains below, sequenced in a study of blood T cells in healthy people across ages. Through a sample-barcoded 5' primer and a J-beta primer mix, a second PCR was run for roughly 7 to 12 cycles. TCRdb ran MiXCR on the 5' RACE reads and lists one entry per CDR3 protein. Altogether over a million distinct CDR3 sequences are present, approximately 42% being singletons, with the ten largest covering roughly 7.9%. Sequencing was carried out using blood. Receptors were obtained from a woman aged 18-29 years in good health.

The V and J genes are TRBV20-1 and TRBJ1-1; 9 nucleotides agree with TRBD1. Germline V CDR1 and CDR2: DFQATT, SNEGSKA (reference sequence). After removal of 6 bases from V and 7 bases from J, the junction contained 15 bases not matched to a gene. The CDR3 consists of 15 residues. DNA for the CDR3: TGCAGTGCCAACCGGGACAGGGACCCCAGGGGTGAAGCTTTCTTT. It specifies CSANRDRDPRGEAFF.

This clonotype was counted a few times. The chain links TRBV20-1 to TRBJ1-5; 8 nucleotides line up with TRBD1. Trimming removed 3 bases from V and 2 bases from J; junction bases left unmatched: 6. Germline CDR1 reads DFQATT; CDR2 reads SNEGSKA (reference sequence). The CDR3 sequence is 15 residues long. This CDR3 is CSASAGQVGNQPQHF. In DNA, the CDR3 is TGCAGTGCTAGTGCGGGACAGGTGGGCAATCAGCCCCAGCATTTT.

This clonotype has more than one count but fewer than ten. The V call is TRBV4-2, the J call TRBJ2-3, with 9 positions matching TRBD1. The J segment lost 4 bases and the V segment lost 0 bases, leaving 5 bases of the junction unmatched. The CDR3 has 16 amino acids. Germline CDR1 reads LGHNA; CDR2 reads YNFKEQ. CDR3 protein: CASSQEFTGGPDTQYF. Here the CDR3 DNA reads TGTGCCAGCAGCCAAGAATTCACAGGGGGCCCAGATACGCAGTATTTT.

This clonotype was detected once. This chain connects TRBV29-1 to TRBJ1-1; no clear D. Germline CDR1 SQVTM, CDR2 ANQGSEA. This CDR3 is 12 amino acids long. The V and J ends lost 3 bases and 11 bases respectively, with 16 bases between them. The CDR3 nucleotides are TGCAGCGTTGAGGCAGTCCCTAGCGGGGCTTTCTTT. Its protein product is CSVEAVPSGAFF.

The V call is TRBV20-1, the J call TRBJ2-1; no reliable D call. The last part of the DNA fits TRBJ2-7 better; the J call may be wrong. CDR3 length: 15 amino acids. Germline CDR1 DFQATT, CDR2 SNEGSKA (reference sequence). CDR3 sequence: CSASRSKSSYNEQYF. In nucleotides, the CDR3 is TGCAGTGCTTCTCGGTCCAAGAGCTCCTACAATGAGCAGTACTTC.

The chain employs TRBV14 and TRBJ1-4; D ambiguous. V was shortened by 1 base and J by 8 bases, with 17 bases between the two germline ends. The CDR3 has 16 amino acids. Germline CDR1 is SGHDN and CDR2 is FVKESK. CDR3 region: CASSQGGRGSREKLFF. In DNA form, the CDR3 reads TGTGCCAGCAGCCAAGGAGGTCGAGGTTCAAGGGAAAAACTGTTTTTT.

This clonotype has just a few counts. The CDR3 loop is CASSESSLYEQYF. In DNA form, the CDR3 reads TGCGCCAGCAGTGAGTCTTCACTGTACGAGCAGTACTTC. The rearrangement uses TRBV5-1 and TRBJ2-7, with D unresolved. There are 13 residues in the CDR3. Germline loops: CDR1 SGHRS, CDR2 YFSETQ. V shed 5 bases and J shed 4 bases, with 13 bases lying between them. Complete variable domain (other parts from reference TRBV5-1 and TRBJ2-7): KAGVTQTPRYLIKTRGQQVTLSCSPISGHRSVSWYQQTPGQGLQFLFEYFSETQRNKGNFPGRFSGRQFSNSRSEMNVSTLELGDSALYLCASSESSLYEQYFGPGTRLTVT.

This clonotype was seen more than once but under ten times. The chain combines TRBV5-1 with TRBJ2-5, with D uncertain. Germline loops: CDR1 SGHRS, CDR2 YFSETQ. Between the trimmed V and J ends, which lost 5 bases and 1 base, there was a span of 9 bases. The CDR3 has 13 amino acids. DNA of the CDR3: TGCGCCAGCAGGATAGGGTCCCAAGAGACCCAGTACTTC. Translating gives CASRIGSQETQYF.

This chain connects TRBV10-3 to TRBJ2-3; a possible D gene is TRBD2 (7 bases). The CDR3 is 15 amino acids. The V gene lost 6 bases and the J gene lost 3 bases, with 16 bases spanning the gap. Germline V gene lookup returns CDR1 ENHRY and CDR2 SYGVKD. CDR3 coding DNA: TGTGCCATCAGAGGGGGGGGGGAAGAAACAGATACGCAGTATTTT. It codes for CAIRGGGEETDTQYF.

The CDR3 coding sequence is TGTGCCAGCAGTGAACAGGGCTCACTAGGCACAGATACGCAGTATTTT. It encodes CASSEQGSLGTDTQYF. The J gene is TRBJ2-3, the V gene TRBV2, with D perhaps being TRBD1 or TRBD2 (5 bases each). The CDR3 is made up of 16 amino acids. Trimming removed 2 bases from V and 1 base from J, with 13 bases in between. Germline values: CDR1 SNHLY, CDR2 FYNNEI.

To note about this clonotype: One end of the junction is discordant with germline, which a read error may explain. This chain uses TRBV7-9 with TRBJ1-1; possible D gene TRBD1, 6 bases. CDR1 and CDR2 (germline): SEHNR, FQNEAQ (reference sequence). The CDR3 sequence is 16 residues long. The CDR3 DNA follows: TGTGCCAGCAGCCTAGCGACCGGGACACCTAACACTGAAGCTTTCTTT. Translated, it gives CASSLATGTPNTEAFF.

The rearrangement links TRBV20-1 to TRBJ2-7; the match to TRBD2 covers 7 bases. Looked up from germline, CDR1 is DFQATT and CDR2 is SNEGSKA (reference sequence). The trim removed 6 bases at V and 2 bases at J, leaving 7 bases unmatched. The CDR3 extends over 13 amino acids. CDR3 residues: CSAEAGRAYEQYF. DNA of the CDR3: TGCAGTGCCGAAGCGGGACGGGCCTACGAGCAGTACTTC.

V and J are TRBV20-1 and TRBJ2-4; the match to TRBD2 covers 13 bases. Trimming took 2 bases from V and 13 from J; bases not matched to a gene: 17. Germline CDR1 is DFQATT and CDR2 is SNEGSKA (reference sequence). The CDR3 extends over 17 amino acids. Here the CDR3 reads CSARTRTSGSSWNEQYF. CDR3 coding DNA: TGCAGTGCTAGAACGAGGACTAGCGGGAGTAGTTGGAATGAGCAGTACTTC.

V and J are TRBV21-1 and TRBJ1-1; the D call of TRBD1 is as the table states it, not checked on the DNA. TRBV21-1 is a known pseudogene. This CDR3 spans 18 amino acids. The CDR3 protein is CASSSPGTANQSNTEAFF. The CDR3 DNA reads as TGTGCCAGCAGCTCCCCCGGGACAGCAAACCAATCGAACACTGAAGCTTTCTTT.

The V call is TRBV19, the J call TRBJ1-2; no definite D call. This CDR3 has 10 residues. Germline loops: CDR1 LNHDA, CDR2 SQIVND (reference sequence). V lost 6 bases and J lost 6, with 5 bases in between. CDR3 bases: TGTGCCAGTAGACGGGATGGCTACACCTTC. It is translated as CASRRDGYTF.

The sample holds one count of this clonotype. The V gene is TRBV2, the J gene TRBJ2-3, with D uncertain. Germline CDR1 SNHLY, CDR2 FYNNEI. Trimming shortened V by 5 bases and J by 4 bases, and 13 bases separated the two germline ends. There are 14 residues in the CDR3. The CDR3 DNA reads TGTGCCAGCAGTCCCCTTCCTCGCGCAGATACGCAGTATTTT. Its translation: CASSPLPRADTQYF.

This clonotype was seen just once. This chain uses TRBV3-1 with TRBJ2-5; perhaps TRBD2 as D (5 bases). The DNA matches TRBJ2-7 better at its end, which makes the J call doubtful. The CDR3 is made up of 16 amino acids. Germline CDR1 and CDR2: LGHDT and YNNKEL (reference sequence). The DNA for the CDR3 is TGTGCCAGCAGCCAAGAACCGAGCGGAAGAACCTACGAGCAGTACTTC. Protein product: CASSQEPSGRTYEQYF.

This chain connects TRBV10-3 to TRBJ2-1; 9 bases align to TRBD1. Losses at the gene ends were 3 bases for V and 7 bases for J; bases not matched to a gene: 10. The CDR3 runs to 16 residues. Germline values: CDR1 ENHRY, CDR2 SYGVKD. This CDR3 reads CAISEDGTGPVNEQFF. The CDR3 coding sequence is TGTGCCATCAGTGAAGATGGGACAGGGCCTGTGAATGAGCAGTTCTTC.

This clonotype was counted a few times. This chain joins TRBV6-5 and TRBJ2-7; D might be TRBD2 (7 bases). The CDR3 sequence is 16 residues long. Germline lookup yields CDR1 MNHEY and CDR2 SVGAGI. Trimming took 0 bases from V and 4 from J, leaving 16 bases between them. The CDR3 loop is CASSYSTSGGDYEQYF. CDR3 bases: TGTGCCAGCAGTTACTCGACGTCGGGGGGCGATTACGAGCAGTACTTC.

V gene TRBV12-3 or TRBV12-4 combines with J gene TRBJ2-3; 11 bases align to TRBD2. This CDR3 spans 16 amino acids. V trimming: 3 bases; J trimming: 4 bases; junction bases outside the gene matches: 6. The chain's CDR3 is CASSFRLAGKSDTQYF. CDR3 DNA sequence: TGTGCCAGCAGTTTCAGACTAGCGGGAAAATCAGATACGCAGTATTTT.

The chain couples TRBV18 to TRBJ1-2, with D unclear. The CDR3 loop spans 13 amino acids. V dropped 1 base and J dropped 4 bases, with 7 bases sitting between them. In germline, CDR1 is KGHSH, CDR2 LQKENI. The CDR3 sequence: CASSPQDAYGYTF. Written as DNA, the CDR3 is TGTGCCAGCTCACCACAGGACGCCTATGGCTACACCTTC. Together with reference TRBV18 and TRBJ1-2, the CDR3 gives the full variable domain: NAGVMQNPRHLVRRRGQEARLRCSPMKGHSHVYWYRQLPEEGLKFMVYLQKENIIDESGMPKERFSAEFPKEGPSILRIQQVVRGDSAAYFCASSPQDAYGYTFGSGTRLTVV.

This sequence joins TRBV12-3 or TRBV12-4 and TRBJ1-2, with D unclear. Trimming took 4 bases from V and 5 from J, leaving 8 bases between them. The CDR3 spans 12 residues. This CDR3 is CASSWDLYGYTF. The CDR3 nucleotides read TGTGCCAGCAGTTGGGATCTTTATGGCTACACCTTC.

The V and J genes are TRBV20-1 and TRBJ2-3; TRBD2 matches 11 bases. The V gene end was trimmed by 1 base and the J gene end by 3 bases; junction bases not matched to a gene: 9. CDR3 length: 17 residues. CDR1 DFQATT and CDR2 SNEGSKA come from the germline V gene (reference sequence). In nucleotides, the CDR3 is TGCAGTGCTAGAGGCACTAGCGGGAGAGGGGGGACAGATACGCAGTATTTT. It translates to CSARGTSGRGGTDTQYF.

Note on this clonotype: The junction and the germline gene differ at one end; a read error may be behind it. V gene TRBV10-3 combines with J gene TRBJ1-2; a weak D match, TRBD1 (6 bases). The CDR3 runs to 14 residues. Germline V gene sequence: CDR1 ENHRY, CDR2 SYGVKD. The CDR3 here is CAATSGVVTYGYIF. The CDR3 DNA is TGTGCCGCTACCTCAGGGGTGGTTACCTATGGCTACATCTTC.

On this clonotype itself: Compared with germline, one end of the junction differs, possibly owing to a read error. The chain employs TRBV5-1 and TRBJ1-1, with D unresolved. The CDR3 runs to 13 residues. Germline V gene lookup returns CDR1 SGHRS and CDR2 YFSETQ. For the CDR3, the DNA is TGCGCCAGAAGCTTGGGCGGGAACACTGAAGCTTTCTTT. Its protein product is CARSLGGNTEAFF.

About this clonotype: The junction departs from the called germline gene at one end, perhaps through a read error. The rearrangement uses TRBV25-1 and TRBJ2-1; 9 bases match TRBD1. The CDR3 totals 14 residues. Per germline, CDR1 MGHDK and CDR2 SYGVNS. CDR3 region: CGSPRTGDFDEQFF. For the CDR3, the DNA is TGTGGCAGCCCCAGGACAGGGGATTTCGATGAGCAGTTCTTC.